Sequencing of this T cell receptor beta chain was carried out in a study of breast tumors, draining lymph nodes, adjacent tissues. General study points: Tumors had less TCR diversity than lymph nodes, more than nontumor tissue. Luminal-like breast cancer showed significantly higher tumor–nontumor repertoire similarity than basal-like.

Samples came from axillary lymph nodes draining the breast cancer. TCRdb re-called the multiplex PCR reads with MiXCR, one entry per CDR3 protein. The sample holds about 200,000 distinct CDR3 sequences; about 32% are singletons and the top ten take about 4.3%. The V gene's germline CDR1 is MNHEY and CDR2 SVGEGT. V lost 5 bases, J lost 7 bases, and 27 bases lay in between. CDR3 length: 17 amino acids. Concerning this clonotype itself: Its specificity is unknown.

The chain recombines TRBV6-2 or TRBV6-3 with TRBJ2-7, with a weak D call TRBD1 (7 bases). The TCR was taken from a female donor with breast cancer. Some clones in this sample may be carry-over from other donors' samples. Sequencing was done on a sample of axillary lymph node tissue. The CDR3 loop is CASSHPSLNTGAGEQYF. CDR3 nucleotides: TGTGCCAGCAGTCACCCGTCCCTTAATACAGGGGCGGGGGAGCAGTACTTC.